Shown below are 30 T cell receptor beta chains from a single sample sequenced in a study of blood T cell repertoires in COVID-19. Using immunoSEQ multiplex PCR, the repertoire was profiled, and TCRdb retains in-frame clones only, with some absent. The sample shows about 200,000 clones, about 80% of them seen only once. Sequenced: PBMCs or T cells enriched from blood (not recorded which). The origin of the receptors is a man aged 40-50 years who had recovered from COVID-19.

V gene TRBV4-3 combines with J gene TRBJ2-1, with TRBD2 identical over 13 bases. This CDR3 is built from 15 residues. CDR1 and CDR2 from the germline V gene are LGHNA and YSLEER. V was clipped by 8 bases and J by 8 bases; unmatched bases: 9. The CDR3 DNA reads TGCGCCAGCGGGAAACTAGCGGGGGGGCGCGATGAGCAGTTCTTC. Residues: CASGKLAGGRDEQFF.

The rearrangement links TRBV7-7 to TRBJ2-3, with a tentative D call TRBD1 (5 bases). The CDR3 loop spans 16 amino acids. Germline V CDR1 and CDR2: SSHAT, FNYEAQ (reference sequence). Trimming left V 2 bases short and J 5 bases short, with 17 bases between. The CDR3 bases are TGTGCCAGCAGCTTAAAGTGGGGTCAGGGTGGAGATACGCAGTATTTT. This codes for CASSLKWGQGGDTQYF.

This chain uses TRBV21-1 with TRBJ1-2; TRBD1 reflects the table's D call only, with no check against the DNA. TRBV21-1 is a listed pseudogene. The CDR3 is 13 residues long. Here the CDR3 DNA reads TGTGCCAGCATCACGGACAGGGACGGTGGCTACACCTTC. Translating it yields CASITDRDGGYTF.

This clone appeared a few times. This sample also contains other DNA sequences that code for the same CDR3. The chain employs TRBV6-5 and TRBJ1-1, with D possibly being TRBD1 (6 bases). Germline values: CDR1 MNHEY, CDR2 SVGAGI. V was trimmed by 0 bases and J by 1 base, leaving 9 bases between them. The CDR3 is 15 amino acids. The CDR3 nucleotides read TGTGCCAGCAGTTACTCCGCCAGGGGGAACACTGAAGCTTTCTTT. Its protein is CASSYSARGNTEAFF.

The sample holds one count of this clone. The genes are TRBV9 and TRBJ1-1; D might be TRBD1 (6 bases). Per germline, CDR1 SGDLS and CDR2 YYNGEE. The CDR3 consists of 17 residues. V gave up 2 bases and J gave up 4 bases, with 21 bases separating them. The DNA for the CDR3 is TGTGCCAGCAGCGTCAGCGGGACATCAACCCTGGGCACTGAAGCTTTCTTT. Translating it yields CASSVSGTSTLGTEAFF.

This rearrangement joins TRBV9 to TRBJ2-3; D might be TRBD1 (6 bases). In germline, CDR1 is SGDLS, CDR2 YYNGEE. The CDR3 covers 15 residues. Trimming pared 4 bases from V and 2 bases from J, leaving 14 bases between. CDR3 coding DNA: TGTGCCAGCAGCTCAAGGACAGTTAACACAGATACGCAGTATTTT. Amino acid sequence: CASSSRTVNTDTQYF.

CDR3 protein: CASSLEQVSTYEQYF. As DNA, the CDR3 is TGCGCCAGCAGCTTGGAGCAGGTGTCAACCTACGAGCAGTACTTC. V gene TRBV5-1 combines with J gene TRBJ2-7, with unresolved D. The CDR3 has 15 amino acids. Germline CDR1 is SGHRS and CDR2 is YFSETQ. V lost 0 bases and J 2 bases, leaving 12 bases between the germline ends.

This clone was detected only a few times. The chain links TRBV6-1 to TRBJ2-7; D uncertain. Per the germline V gene, CDR1 is MNHNS and CDR2 is SASEGT. Trimming left V 4 bases short and J 0 bases short, with 16 bases between. This CDR3 has 16 residues. This chain's CDR3 is CASSVVSEPLSYEQYF. As DNA, the CDR3 is TGTGCCAGCAGTGTGGTGAGTGAACCCCTCTCCTACGAGCAGTACTTC.

The chain employs TRBV5-1 and TRBJ1-1, with D unclear. The CDR3 runs to 13 residues. V lost 2 bases to trimming and J lost 4 bases, with 9 bases between them. Germline values: CDR1 SGHRS, CDR2 YFSETQ. CDR3 amino acids: CASSFSNPTEAFF. CDR3 sequence (DNA): TGCGCCAGCAGCTTTTCCAATCCCACTGAAGCTTTCTTT. Full variable domain (outside the CDR3, taken from reference TRBV5-1 and TRBJ1-1): KAGVTQTPRYLIKTRGQQVTLSCSPISGHRSVSWYQQTPGQGLQFLFEYFSETQRNKGNFPGRFSGRQFSNSRSEMNVSTLELGDSALYLCASSFSNPTEAFFGQGTRLTVV.

In its sample, this clone was seen once. The chain couples TRBV7-9 to TRBJ2-7, with TRBD1 identical over 8 bases. Trimming removed 5 bases from V and 7 bases from J; junction bases left unmatched: 10. There are 14 residues in the CDR3. Germline CDR1 is SEHNR and CDR2 is FQNEAQ (reference sequence). The CDR3 protein is CASSRGQGSQEQYF. The CDR3 bases are TGTGCCAGCAGCCGTGGACAGGGTTCTCAGGAGCAGTACTTC.

The J gene is TRBJ2-7, the V gene TRBV12-3 or TRBV12-4; D not certain. This CDR3 contains 13 residues. Trimming removed 7 bases from V and 1 base from J, with 11 bases in between. CDR3 protein: CASTSTDSYEQYF. The CDR3 nucleotides read TGTGCCAGCACCTCAACAGATTCCTACGAGCAGTACTTC.

The rearrangement links TRBV5-1 to TRBJ2-3; possibly TRBD2 for D (6 bases). The V gene's germline CDR1 is SGHRS and CDR2 YFSETQ. Deletions cut 7 bases from V and 5 bases from J, with 14 bases between. The CDR3 consists of 13 residues. CDR3 protein: CASRRDTEDTQYF. The CDR3 coding sequence is TGCGCCAGCCGGCGGGATACTGAAGATACGCAGTATTTT. Filled out from reference TRBV5-1 and TRBJ2-3, the complete variable domain reads KAGVTQTPRYLIKTRGQQVTLSCSPISGHRSVSWYQQTPGQGLQFLFEYFSETQRNKGNFPGRFSGRQFSNSRSEMNVSTLELGDSALYLCASRRDTEDTQYFGPGTRLTVL.

The chain uses TRBV19 and TRBJ1-1; D possibly corresponds to TRBD1 (5 bases). The CDR3 runs 14 residues. In germline, CDR1 is LNHDA, CDR2 SQIVND (reference sequence). Trimming removed 8 bases at V and 4 bases at J, with 17 bases between. The CDR3 sequence: CASSSQGAGTEAFF. The DNA of the CDR3 is TGTGCCAGTTCGTCCCAGGGAGCGGGCACTGAAGCTTTCTTT.

The sample holds one count of this clone. CDR3 sequence: CASSREGQPTGYTF. The CDR3 DNA follows: TGTGCCAGCAGTCGCGAGGGACAGCCTACAGGCTACACCTTC. The chain uses TRBV4-2 and TRBJ1-2; 7 nucleotides line up with TRBD1. V was pared by 6 bases and J by 8 bases, with 12 bases of the junction left unmatched. The CDR3 extends over 14 amino acids. Looked up from germline, CDR1 is LGHNA and CDR2 is YNFKEQ.

The chain is built from TRBV9 and TRBJ1-2, with D hard to call. V gave up 0 bases and J gave up 5 bases, with 11 bases separating them. This CDR3 contains 14 residues. Germline V gives CDR1 SGDLS, CDR2 YYNGEE. This CDR3 reads CASSVAETPYGYTF. The CDR3 DNA follows: TGTGCCAGCAGCGTAGCTGAGACACCTTATGGCTACACCTTC.

V gene TRBV5-1 combines with J gene TRBJ1-1; a weak D match, TRBD1 (5 bases). The CDR3 sequence is 12 residues long. Germline V lookup: CDR1 SGHRS, CDR2 YFSETQ. Deletions cut 0 bases from V and 8 bases from J, with 8 bases between. Written as DNA, the CDR3 is TGCGCCAGCAGCTTGGTACAGGACGAAGCTTTCTTT. This sequence encodes CASSLVQDEAFF.

V gene TRBV5-4 combines with J gene TRBJ2-3, with 9 bases identical to TRBD2. The V gene's germline CDR1 is SGHNT and CDR2 YYREEE (reference sequence). J gave up 6 bases and V 3 bases, and 14 bases lay outside the gene matches. The CDR3 length is 17 residues. CDR3 nucleotides: TGTGCCAGCAGCTCGGGAAGGGAGCGGGGGGTTAAGGATACGCAGTATTTT. It yields the protein CASSSGRERGVKDTQYF. The variable domain in full, completed from reference TRBV5-4 and TRBJ2-3, reads ETGVTQSPTHLIKTRGQQVTLRCSSQSGHNTVSWYQQALGQGPQFIFQYYREEENGRGNFPPRFSGLQFPNYSSELNVNALELDDSALYLCASSSGRERGVKDTQYFGPGTRLTVL.

V and J are TRBV10-3 and TRBJ2-5; D is possibly TRBD1 (6 bases). Germline CDR1 is ENHRY and CDR2 is SYGVKD. V dropped 4 bases and J dropped 6 bases, with 9 bases sitting between them. The CDR3 spans 12 residues. The CDR3 is CAISGQGKTQYF. As DNA, the CDR3 is TGTGCCATCAGTGGGCAGGGGAAGACCCAGTACTTC.

The J gene is TRBJ2-3, the V gene TRBV2, with TRBD1 identical over 7 bases. V lost 1 base and J lost 4; bases outside the gene matches: 8. The germline V gene has CDR1 SNHLY and CDR2 FYNNEI. The CDR3 totals 16 residues. The DNA of the CDR3 is TGTGCCAGCAGTGAAGGAGACAGGGAGATCCCAGATACGCAGTATTTT. Amino acids: CASSEGDREIPDTQYF.

The chain couples TRBV5-6 to TRBJ1-5, with D possibly matching TRBD1 (6 bases). The CDR3 extends over 16 amino acids. The germline CDR1 and CDR2 sequences are SGHDT and YYEEEE. Trimming cost V 3 bases and J 0 bases, with 13 bases left between them. The CDR3 region is CASSSGTRYSNQPQHF. CDR3 in DNA: TGTGCCAGCAGCTCCGGGACACGTTATAGCAATCAGCCCCAGCATTTT.

This chain uses TRBV20-1 with TRBJ2-4; 10 bases fit TRBD2. CDR1 and CDR2 (germline): DFQATT, SNEGSKA (reference sequence). The CDR3 extends over 11 amino acids. DNA for the CDR3: TGCGGTAGCGGGGGGAAGAACATTCAGTACTTC. Its translation is CGSGGKNIQYF.

The chain recombines TRBV28 with TRBJ1-1; D gene ambiguous. The ends were cut back, 4 bases at V and 7 bases at J, with 16 bases in the middle. CDR1 is MDHEN, CDR2 SYDVKM, per germline. CDR3 length: 14 amino acids. The CDR3 region is CASSSTGIRVEAFF. In DNA form, the CDR3 reads TGTGCCAGCAGTTCCACCGGGATTAGAGTTGAAGCTTTCTTT.

The chain carries TRBV28 and TRBJ1-1; tentatively, D is TRBD1 (5 bases). Germline V lookup: CDR1 MDHEN, CDR2 SYDVKM. V was shortened by 11 bases and J by 0 bases, with 13 bases between the two germline ends. The CDR3 runs 13 residues. The CDR3 spells CAVIGGVNTEAFF. In DNA, the CDR3 is TGTGCCGTAATCGGGGGGGTGAACACTGAAGCTTTCTTT.

V and J are TRBV5-6 and TRBJ1-4; D uncertain. CDR1 is SGHDT, CDR2 YYEEEE, per germline. The V gene lost 2 bases and the J gene lost 5 bases, with 4 bases spanning the gap. The CDR3 length is 12 residues. For the CDR3, the DNA is TGTGCCAGCAGCTTATCGAATGAAAAACTGTTTTTT. Residues: CASSLSNEKLFF.

CDR3 loop: CASSPRGHYGYTF. In DNA, the CDR3 is TGTGCCAGCAGTCCGAGGGGGCACTATGGCTACACCTTC. V is TRBV27 and J is TRBJ1-2; TRBD1 aligns across 7 bases. The germline V gene encodes CDR1 MNHEY and CDR2 SMNVEV (reference sequence). The CDR3 is 13 residues long. Trimming took 5 bases from V and 3 from J; bases not matched to a gene: 3.

The chain uses TRBV5-1 and TRBJ2-2; 9 bases line up with TRBD1. Germline assignment: CDR1 SGHRS and CDR2 YFSETQ. Trimming at V came to 3 bases and at J to 4 bases, leaving 4 bases not matched to a gene. The CDR3 extends over 15 amino acids. For the CDR3, the DNA is TGCGCCAGCAGCTCCCGGGACAGGGCCACCGGGGAGCTGTTTTTT. It encodes CASSSRDRATGELFF. Full variable domain (outside the CDR3, taken from reference TRBV5-1 and TRBJ2-2): KAGVTQTPRYLIKTRGQQVTLSCSPISGHRSVSWYQQTPGQGLQFLFEYFSETQRNKGNFPGRFSGRQFSNSRSEMNVSTLELGDSALYLCASSSRDRATGELFFGEGSRLTVL.

The genes are TRBV7-9 and TRBJ1-5, with D tentatively TRBD1 (6 bases). V was cut by 3 bases and J by 4 bases, with 10 bases left in between. Germline assignment: CDR1 SEHNR and CDR2 FQNEAQ (reference sequence). CDR3 size: 14 residues. Here the CDR3 DNA reads TGTGCCAGCAGCTTTGGGAGGGGGAATCAGCCCCAGCATTTT. Amino acid sequence: CASSFGRGNQPQHF.

This sequence joins TRBV18 and TRBJ1-1, with unresolved D. The germline gives CDR1 KGHSH, CDR2 LQKENI. The CDR3 is made up of 15 amino acids. V dropped 1 base and J dropped 5 bases, with 14 bases sitting between them. The CDR3 DNA follows: TGTGCCAGCTCACCACGAGAGGGTCAGAATACTGAAGCTTTCTTT. It translates to CASSPREGQNTEAFF.

This chain connects TRBV28 to TRBJ1-6, with 7 bases aligning to TRBD1. V shed 5 bases, J shed 9 bases, and the junction held 10 bases outside the gene matches. Per the germline V gene, CDR1 is MDHEN and CDR2 is SYDVKM. This CDR3 is 15 amino acids long. CDR3 residues: CASSRKTGNSSPLHF. The CDR3 bases are TGTGCCAGCAGTAGAAAGACAGGGAACAGTTCACCCCTCCACTTT.

The V call is TRBV30, the J call TRBJ1-2; D perhaps matches TRBD1 (5 bases). CDR1 and CDR2 (germline): GTSNPN, SVGIG (reference sequence). V was shortened by 6 bases and J by 8 bases, with 13 bases between the two germline ends. This CDR3 spans 11 amino acids. The CDR3 here is CACRGTVGYTF. For the CDR3, the DNA is TGTGCCTGCCGTGGGACTGTCGGCTACACCTTC.